Detailed here is one TCR beta chain. Its cognate antigen is unknown. The record originates from a study of cytomegalovirus exposure and HLA in healthy donors. Findings and caveats of the study: The sole available immune exposure information was CMV serostatus. Some TCR beta chains (164 of them) were listed as cytomegalovirus-associated. In most subjects, TCR beta sequences reportedly gave accurate predictions of HLA-A and HLA-B alleles. Later analysis found that TCR beta chains associated with HLA were more clonally expanded than other, equally common chains.

PCR employed 60 Vbeta and 13 Jbeta primers. Only in-frame clones appear in the TCRdb table, and some are missing; sequencing was by immunoSEQ multiplex PCR. Its table records 35,000 to 45,000 clones. The sequenced sample consisted of PBMCs. The TCR originated in a male donor in good health and CMV-seronegative.

CDR3: CASSLEGQGPYGYTF. CDR3 coding DNA: TGCGCCAGCAGCTTGGAGGGACAGGGACCCTATGGCTACACCTTC. The chain uses TRBV5-1 and TRBJ1-2; 9 bases align to TRBD1. The CDR3 extends over 15 amino acids. Germline trimming cut 0 bases from V and 4 bases from J; bases unmatched to any gene: 4. The germline V gene has CDR1 SGHRS and CDR2 YFSETQ.